Sequencing of this T cell receptor (beta chain) was carried out in a study of blood T cell repertoires in COVID-19. Study information: From the United States, Italy and Spain came samples of acute and convalescent COVID-19. The cDNA or gDNA used as material had been derived from T cells, B-cell-depleted T cells, or PBMCs.

How the authors handled the data: Using reference gene primer amplification, nucleated cell counts were estimated. TCRdb keeps only in-frame clones here, not all; method: immunoSEQ multiplex PCR. The D gene and trimming were derived from the DNA, and the V and J assignments and clone size from that table. The sample has more than 150,000 clones, under 90% seen once; the top ten hold 6.7%. The germline gives CDR1 SEHNR, CDR2 FQNEAQ (reference sequence). V shed 7 bases and J shed 1 base, with 19 bases lying between them. This CDR3 is 17 amino acids long. Input material: peripheral blood. V and J are TRBV7-9 and TRBJ2-2, with D perhaps TRBD1 (6 bases). This clonotype originated in a middle-aged man with acute or convalescent COVID-19. In DNA, the CDR3 is TGTGCCAGCACCCAGGGGCAGGCGACAGGGAACACCGGGGAGCTGTTTTTT. As protein: CASTQGQATGNTGELFF.